Only a few counts were recorded for the clone carrying this TCR beta chain. The antigen is unknown. These data originate in a study of CD8 T cells in ankylosing spondylitis. Germline CDR1 ENHRY, CDR2 SYGVKD. The V end was cut by 3 bases, the J end by 4 bases, with 9 bases between. This CDR3 region has 13 residues. Making the TCR beta libraries involved quantitative 5'-RACE with molecular barcodes. TCRdb independently ran MiXCR on the 5' RACE reads; one entry per CDR3 protein. The sample lists some 840,000 distinct CDR3 sequences, about 12% seen once, with approximately 0.5% in the top ten. Study outcomes and limitations: A CD8+ phenotype characterized the disease-linked clones, which were relatively rare in peripheral blood. Ankylosing spondylitis blood seemed to carry a telltale TCR beta motif made of several highly homologous variants. Reportedly, matched ankylosing spondylitis synovial fluid was significantly enriched for disease-linked clones. Previously reported in reactive arthritis synovial fluid and blood were some of the motif variants.

V usage is TRBV10-3 and J usage is TRBJ1-1; D ambiguous. Specimen: blood, either unsorted or a sorted T cell fraction (not recorded which). The sequence was collected from a male donor with ankylosing spondylitis. The CDR3 here is CAISDDLLTEAFF. The CDR3 DNA is TGTGCCATCAGTGATGACCTGCTCACTGAAGCTTTCTTT.